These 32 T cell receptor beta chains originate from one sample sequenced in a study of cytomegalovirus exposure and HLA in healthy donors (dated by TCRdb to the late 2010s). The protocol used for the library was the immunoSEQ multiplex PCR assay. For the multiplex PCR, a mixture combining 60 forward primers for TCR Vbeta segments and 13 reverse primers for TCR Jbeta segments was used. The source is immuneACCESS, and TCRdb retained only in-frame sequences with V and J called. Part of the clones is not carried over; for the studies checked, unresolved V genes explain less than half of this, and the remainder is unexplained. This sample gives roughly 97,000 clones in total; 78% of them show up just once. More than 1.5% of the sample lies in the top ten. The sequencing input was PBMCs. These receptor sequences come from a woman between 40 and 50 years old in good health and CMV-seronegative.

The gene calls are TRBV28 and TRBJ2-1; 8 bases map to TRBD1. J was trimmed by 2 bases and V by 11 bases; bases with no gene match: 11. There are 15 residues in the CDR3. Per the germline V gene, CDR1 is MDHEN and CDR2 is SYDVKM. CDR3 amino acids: CAPLETGVTYNEQFF. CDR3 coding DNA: TGTGCCCCCCTGGAGACAGGGGTAACCTACAATGAGCAGTTCTTC.

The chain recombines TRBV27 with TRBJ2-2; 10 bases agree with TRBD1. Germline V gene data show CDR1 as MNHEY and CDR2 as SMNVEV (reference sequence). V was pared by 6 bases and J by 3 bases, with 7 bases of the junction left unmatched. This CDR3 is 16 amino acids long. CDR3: CASRKTGGADTGELFF. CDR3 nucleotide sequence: TGTGCCAGCAGGAAGACAGGGGGCGCGGACACCGGGGAGCTGTTTTTT.

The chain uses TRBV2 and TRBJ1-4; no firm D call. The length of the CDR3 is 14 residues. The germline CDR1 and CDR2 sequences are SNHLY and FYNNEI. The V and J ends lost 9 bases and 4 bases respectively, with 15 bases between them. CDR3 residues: CASRELSRNEKLFF. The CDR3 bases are TGTGCCAGTCGAGAATTAAGTCGTAATGAAAAACTGTTTTTT.

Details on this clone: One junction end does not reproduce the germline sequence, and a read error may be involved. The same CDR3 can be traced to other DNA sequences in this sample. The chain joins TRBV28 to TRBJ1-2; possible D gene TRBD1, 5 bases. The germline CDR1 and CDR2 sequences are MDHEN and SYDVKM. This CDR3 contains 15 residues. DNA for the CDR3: TGCGCCAGCAGTTTAGAGTTGGGAGGGGCCTATGGCTACACCTTC. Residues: CASSLELGGAYGYTF.

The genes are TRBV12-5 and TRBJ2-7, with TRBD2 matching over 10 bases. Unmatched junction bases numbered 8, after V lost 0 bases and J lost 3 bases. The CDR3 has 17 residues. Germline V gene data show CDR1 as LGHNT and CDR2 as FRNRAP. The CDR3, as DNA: TGTGCTAGTGGTTTGGTACAGTCTAGCGGGAGCCACTACGAGCAGTACTTC. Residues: CASGLVQSSGSHYEQYF.

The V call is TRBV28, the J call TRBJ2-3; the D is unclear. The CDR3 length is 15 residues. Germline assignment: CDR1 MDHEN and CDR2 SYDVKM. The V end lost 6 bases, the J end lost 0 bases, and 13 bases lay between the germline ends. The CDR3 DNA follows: TGTGCCAGCAGCACCCCTTTTACTAGCACAGATACGCAGTATTTT. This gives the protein CASSTPFTSTDTQYF.

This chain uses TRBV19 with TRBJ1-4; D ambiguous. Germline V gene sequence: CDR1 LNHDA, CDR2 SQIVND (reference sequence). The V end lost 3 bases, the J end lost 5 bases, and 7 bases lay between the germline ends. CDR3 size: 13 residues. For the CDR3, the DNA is TGTGCCAGTAGTATTTTCTCCAATGAAAAACTGTTTTTT. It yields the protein CASSIFSNEKLFF.

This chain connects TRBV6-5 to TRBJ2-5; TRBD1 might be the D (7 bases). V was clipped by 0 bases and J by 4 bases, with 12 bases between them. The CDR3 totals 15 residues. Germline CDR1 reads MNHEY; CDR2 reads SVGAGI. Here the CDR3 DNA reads TGTGCCAGCAGTTACTCTCCAGGGGGAGGAGAGACCCAGTACTTC. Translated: CASSYSPGGGETQYF.

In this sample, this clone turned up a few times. The CDR3: CAWSAGQSSNQPQHF. Here the CDR3 DNA reads TGTGCCTGGTCGGCGGGACAGTCTAGCAATCAGCCCCAGCATTTT. This rearrangement joins TRBV30 to TRBJ1-5; 7 bases agree with TRBD1. The CDR3 spans 15 residues. Looked up from germline, CDR1 is GTSNPN and CDR2 is SVGIG (reference sequence). Losses at the gene ends were 5 bases for V and 0 bases for J; bases not matched to a gene: 7.

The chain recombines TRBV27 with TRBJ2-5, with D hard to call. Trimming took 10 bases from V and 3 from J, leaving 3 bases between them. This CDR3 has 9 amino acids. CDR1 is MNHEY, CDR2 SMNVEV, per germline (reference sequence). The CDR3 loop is CATKETQYF. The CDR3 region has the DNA TGTGCCACAAAAGAGACCCAGTACTTC.

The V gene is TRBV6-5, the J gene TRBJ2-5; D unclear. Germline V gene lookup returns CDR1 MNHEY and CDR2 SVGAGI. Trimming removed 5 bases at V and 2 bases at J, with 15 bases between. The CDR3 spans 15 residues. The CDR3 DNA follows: TGTGCCAGCAGTCAGGCGAGTTTCCAGCAAGAGACCCAGTACTTC. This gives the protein CASSQASFQQETQYF.

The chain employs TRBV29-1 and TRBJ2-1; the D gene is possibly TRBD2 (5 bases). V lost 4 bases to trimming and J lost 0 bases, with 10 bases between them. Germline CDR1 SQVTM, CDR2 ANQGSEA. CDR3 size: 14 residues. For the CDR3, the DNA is TGCAGCGTTGTGGACGGAGGCTCCTACAATGAGCAGTTCTTC. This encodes CSVVDGGSYNEQFF.

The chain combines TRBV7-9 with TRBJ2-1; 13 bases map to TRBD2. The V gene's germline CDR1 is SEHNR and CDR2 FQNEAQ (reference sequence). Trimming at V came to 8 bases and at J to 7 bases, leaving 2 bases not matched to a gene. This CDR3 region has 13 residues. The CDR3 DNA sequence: TGTGCCAGCCGGACTAGCGGGAGTAATGAGCAGTTCTTC. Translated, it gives CASRTSGSNEQFF. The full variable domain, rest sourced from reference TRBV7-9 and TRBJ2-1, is DTGVSQNPRHKITKRGQNVTFRCDPISEHNRLYWYRQTLGQGPEFLTYFQNEAQLEKSRLLSDRFSAERPKGSFSTLEIQRTEQGDSAMYLCASRTSGSNEQFFGPGTRLTVL.

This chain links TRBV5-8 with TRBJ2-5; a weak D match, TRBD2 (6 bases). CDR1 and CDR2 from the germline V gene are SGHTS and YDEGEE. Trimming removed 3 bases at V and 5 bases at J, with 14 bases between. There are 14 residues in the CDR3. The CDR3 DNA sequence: TGTGCCAGCAGCTCCGGGACTTTCCCCGAGACCCAGTACTTC. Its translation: CASSSGTFPETQYF. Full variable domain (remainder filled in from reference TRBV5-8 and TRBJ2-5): EAGVTQSPTHLIKTRGQQATLRCSPISGHTSVYWYQQALGLGLQFLLWYDEGEERNRGNFPPRFSGRQFPNYSSELNVNALELEDSALYLCASSSGTFPETQYFGPGTRLLVL.

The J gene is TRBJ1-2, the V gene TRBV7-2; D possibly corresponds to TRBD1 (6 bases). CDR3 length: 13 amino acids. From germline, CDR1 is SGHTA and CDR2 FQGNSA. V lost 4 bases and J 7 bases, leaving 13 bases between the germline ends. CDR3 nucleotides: TGTGCCAGCAGCTATGGGGGCGGGGGTGGCTACACCTTC. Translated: CASSYGGGGGYTF.

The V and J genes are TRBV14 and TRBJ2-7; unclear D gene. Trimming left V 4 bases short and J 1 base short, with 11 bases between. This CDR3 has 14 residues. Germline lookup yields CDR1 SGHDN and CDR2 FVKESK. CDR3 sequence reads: CASSRSVPSYEQYF. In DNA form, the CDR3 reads TGTGCCAGCAGCCGGAGCGTGCCTTCCTACGAGCAGTACTTC.

The CDR3 DNA follows: TGTGCCATCACCTCCGGACTAGCGGGAGCAGATACGCAGTATTTT. Its protein is CAITSGLAGADTQYF. This sequence joins TRBV10-3 and TRBJ2-3; TRBD2 aligns across 13 bases. The CDR3 is 15 residues long. V dropped 7 bases and J dropped 4; count of bases not matched to a gene: 5. Germline CDR1 is ENHRY and CDR2 is SYGVKD.

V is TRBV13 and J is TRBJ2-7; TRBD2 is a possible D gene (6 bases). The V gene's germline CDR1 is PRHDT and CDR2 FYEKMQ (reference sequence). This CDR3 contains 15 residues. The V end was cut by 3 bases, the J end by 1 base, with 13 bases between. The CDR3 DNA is TGTGCCAGCAGCTTCGGGGGACCGGGTTCCTACGAGCAGTACTTC. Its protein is CASSFGGPGSYEQYF.

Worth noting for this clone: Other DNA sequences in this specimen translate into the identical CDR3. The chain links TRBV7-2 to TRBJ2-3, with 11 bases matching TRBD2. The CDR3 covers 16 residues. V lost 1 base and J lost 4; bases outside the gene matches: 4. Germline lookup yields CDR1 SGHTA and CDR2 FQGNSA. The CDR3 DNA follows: TGTGCCAGCAGCTTAGGGCTAGCGGGAGGTGCAGATACGCAGTATTTT. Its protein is CASSLGLAGGADTQYF.

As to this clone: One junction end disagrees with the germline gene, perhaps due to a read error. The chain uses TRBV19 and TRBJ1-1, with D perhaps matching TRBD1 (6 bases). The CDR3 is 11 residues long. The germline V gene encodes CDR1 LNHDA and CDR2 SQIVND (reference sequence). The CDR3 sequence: CASTQGSNMIF. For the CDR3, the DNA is TGTGCCAGTACACAGGGCTCTAATATGATCTTT. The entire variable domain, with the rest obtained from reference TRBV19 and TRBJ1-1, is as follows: DGGITQSPKYLFRKEGQNVTLSCEQNLNHDAMYWYRQDPGQGLRLIYYSQIVNDFQKGDIAEGYSVSREKKESFPLTVTSAQKNPTAFYLCASTQGSNMIFGQGTRLTVV.

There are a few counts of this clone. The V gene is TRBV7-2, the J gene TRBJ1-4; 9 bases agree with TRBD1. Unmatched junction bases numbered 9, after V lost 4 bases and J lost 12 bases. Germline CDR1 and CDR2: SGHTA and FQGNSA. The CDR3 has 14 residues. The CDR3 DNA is TGTGCCAGCAGCTACAGGGGGCGGCCTTGGCAACTGTTTTTT. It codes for CASSYRGRPWQLFF.

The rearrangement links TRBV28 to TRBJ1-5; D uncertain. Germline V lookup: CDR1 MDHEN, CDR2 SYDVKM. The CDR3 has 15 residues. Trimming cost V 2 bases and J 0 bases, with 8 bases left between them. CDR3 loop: CASSLPPHSNQPQHF. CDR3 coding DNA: TGTGCCAGCAGTTTACCGCCACATAGCAATCAGCCCCAGCATTTT.

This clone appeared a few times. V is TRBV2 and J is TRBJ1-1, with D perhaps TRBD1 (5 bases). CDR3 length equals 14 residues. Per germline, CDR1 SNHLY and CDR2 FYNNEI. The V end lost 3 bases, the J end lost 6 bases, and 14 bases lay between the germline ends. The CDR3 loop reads CASSDFGGDAEAFF. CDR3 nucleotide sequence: TGTGCCAGCAGTGATTTTGGAGGGGATGCTGAAGCTTTCTTT.

The CDR3 is CASSKDTWRLAGGVYEQYF. The DNA for the CDR3 is TGTGCCAGCAGCAAAGATACTTGGCGACTAGCGGGAGGGGTCTACGAGCAGTACTTC. The rearrangement links TRBV21-1 to TRBJ2-5; the D call of TRBD2 is as the table states it, not checked on the DNA. The J call may be faulty, since TRBJ2-7 better matches the DNA end. TRBV21-1 is a recognized pseudogene. The CDR3 spans 19 residues.

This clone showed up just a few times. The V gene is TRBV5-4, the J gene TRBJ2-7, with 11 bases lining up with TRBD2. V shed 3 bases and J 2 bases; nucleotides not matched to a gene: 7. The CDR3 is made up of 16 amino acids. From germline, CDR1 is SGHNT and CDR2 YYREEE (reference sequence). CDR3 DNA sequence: TGTGCCAGCAGCTCGTCGGAGGGACTAGCGGCCTACGAGCAGTACTTC. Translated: CASSSSEGLAAYEQYF. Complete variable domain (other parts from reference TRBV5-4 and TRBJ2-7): ETGVTQSPTHLIKTRGQQVTLRCSSQSGHNTVSWYQQALGQGPQFIFQYYREEENGRGNFPPRFSGLQFPNYSSELNVNALELDDSALYLCASSSSEGLAAYEQYFGPGTRLTVT.

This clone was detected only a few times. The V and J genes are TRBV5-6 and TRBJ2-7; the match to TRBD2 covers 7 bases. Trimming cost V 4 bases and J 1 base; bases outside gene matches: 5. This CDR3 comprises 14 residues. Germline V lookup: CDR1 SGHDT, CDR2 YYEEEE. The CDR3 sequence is CASSLSGPSYEQYF. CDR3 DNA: TGTGCCAGCAGCCTTAGCGGGCCTTCCTACGAGCAGTACTTC.

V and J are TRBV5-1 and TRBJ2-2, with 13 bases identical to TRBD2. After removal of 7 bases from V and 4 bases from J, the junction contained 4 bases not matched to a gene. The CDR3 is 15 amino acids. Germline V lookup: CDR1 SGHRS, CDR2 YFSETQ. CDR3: CASGGLAGSTGELFF. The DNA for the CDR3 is TGCGCCAGCGGGGGACTAGCGGGATCCACCGGGGAGCTGTTTTTT.

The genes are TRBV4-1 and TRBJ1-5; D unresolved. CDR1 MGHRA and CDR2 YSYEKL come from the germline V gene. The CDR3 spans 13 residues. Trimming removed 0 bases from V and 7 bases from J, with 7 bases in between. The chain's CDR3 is CASSQETIQPQHF. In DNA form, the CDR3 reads TGCGCCAGCAGCCAAGAAACAATCCAGCCCCAGCATTTT.

The CDR3 spells CASRGGEGARNTEAFF. The CDR3 region has the DNA TGTGCCAGCAGGGGAGGGGAAGGGGCACGGAACACTGAAGCTTTCTTT. The chain uses TRBV7-9 and TRBJ1-1; D is possibly TRBD1 (5 bases). The CDR3 is 16 amino acids. The germline V and J ends were trimmed by 6 bases and 1 base, with 18 bases remaining between them. CDR1 and CDR2 (germline): SEHNR, FQNEAQ (reference sequence).

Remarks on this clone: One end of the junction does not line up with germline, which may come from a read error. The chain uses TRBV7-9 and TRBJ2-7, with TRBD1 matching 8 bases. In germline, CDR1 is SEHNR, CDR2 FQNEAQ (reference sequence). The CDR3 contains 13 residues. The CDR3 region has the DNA TGTTCCAGCAGCCGAGGGACAGGCTACGAGCAGTACTTC. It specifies CSSSRGTGYEQYF.

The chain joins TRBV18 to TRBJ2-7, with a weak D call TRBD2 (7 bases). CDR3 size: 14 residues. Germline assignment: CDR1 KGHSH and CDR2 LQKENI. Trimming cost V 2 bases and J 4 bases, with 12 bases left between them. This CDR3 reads CASSPKGGEYEQYF. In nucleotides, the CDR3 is TGTGCCAGCTCACCAAAGGGGGGGGAATACGAGCAGTACTTC.

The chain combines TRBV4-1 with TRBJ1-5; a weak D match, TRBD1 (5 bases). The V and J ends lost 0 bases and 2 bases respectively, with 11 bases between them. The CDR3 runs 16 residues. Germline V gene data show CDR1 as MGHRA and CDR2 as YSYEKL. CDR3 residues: CASSQDGGVGNQPQHF. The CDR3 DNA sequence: TGCGCCAGCAGCCAAGATGGGGGGGTGGGCAATCAGCCCCAGCATTTT.